This T cell receptor (beta chain) came from a study of T cell responses to AZD1222 COVID-19 vaccine. After removal of 4 bases from V and 5 bases from J, the junction contained 6 bases not matched to a gene. The germline gives CDR1 SGHTS, CDR2 YDEGEE. The CDR3 extends over 14 amino acids. Points on this clone: Its specificity is not known.

Study-wide findings and caveats: Among AZD1222 vaccinees, only five to seven were seropositive at baseline.

The repertoire was sequenced with immunoSEQ multiplex PCR; TCRdb's copy has only in-frame clones and lacks some. The data show about 150,000 clones, with about 91% seen just once and about 2.5% held by the top ten. The J gene is TRBJ2-1, the V gene TRBV5-8, with 7 bases identical to TRBD1. Sequenced here: peripheral blood, sampled on day 0 of AZD1222 vaccination. The sequence was collected from an adult in good health. The CDR3 region is CASSQGQWDNEQFF. For the CDR3, the DNA is TGTGCCAGCAGCCAGGGACAGTGGGACAATGAGCAGTTCTTC. Full variable domain (rest looked up from reference TRBV5-8 and TRBJ2-1): EAGVTQSPTHLIKTRGQQATLRCSPISGHTSVYWYQQALGLGLQFLLWYDEGEERNRGNFPPRFSGRQFPNYSSELNVNALELEDSALYLCASSQGQWDNEQFFGPGTRLTVL.